This T cell receptor (beta chain) was captured in a study of T-cell reconstitution after alpha-beta-depleted transplantation in children. Preparation of the TCRbeta library used unique molecular identifiers. TCRdb called the PCR reads again in MiXCR, with one record for every CDR3 protein. The sample holds around 580,000 distinct CDR3 sequences, 23% seen once. This CDR3 contains 15 residues. V lost 4 bases, J lost 0 bases, and 10 bases lay in between. Germline V gene data show CDR1 as LNHNV and CDR2 as YYDKDF (reference sequence). This clonotype has only a few counts. This clonotype was obtained from a boy in the first two years of life who had a stem cell transplant for acute myeloid leukemia, so the T cells may come from the graft donor. The V call is TRBV15, the J call TRBJ1-5; D call uncertain. Sequenced here: PBMCs, mostly from graft donor cells, sampled 360 days after TCRalphabeta/CD19-depleted stem cell transplant. The CDR3: CATSTTENSNQPQHF. The CDR3, as DNA: TGTGCCACCAGCACAACAGAGAATAGCAATCAGCCCCAGCATTTT. The full variable domain, rest sourced from reference TRBV15 and TRBJ1-5, is DAMVIQNPRYQVTQFGKPVTLSCSQTLNHNVMYWYQQKSSQAPKLLFHYYDKDFNNEADTPDNFQSRRPNTSFCFLDIRSPGLGDTAMYLCATSTTENSNQPQHFGDGTRLSIL.